A single sample is the source of the 15 T cell receptor beta chains below, sequenced in a study of response to subunit inactivated influenza vaccine. In TCRdb, the RT-PCR reads were re-called with MiXCR into one record per CDR3 protein. The sample lists roughly 500,000 distinct CDR3 sequences, 25% seen once, with around 2% in the top ten. The sequenced sample was CD4+ T cells sorted from PBMCs, obtained less than 6 days after vaccination. The origin of the receptors is a man aged 45-60 years who received an inactivated influenza vaccine.

The chain links TRBV7-8 to TRBJ2-2; 10 bases map to TRBD2. Germline V gene data show CDR1 as SGHVS and CDR2 as FQNEAQ. After removal of 0 bases from V and 5 bases from J, the junction contained 12 bases not matched to a gene. The CDR3 runs 19 residues. The CDR3 DNA is TGTGCCAGCAGCTTAGCGCCCGCTAGCGGGAGTGGGGCTACCGGGGAGCTGTTTTTT. Its protein product is CASSLAPASGSGATGELFF. Full variable domain (missing parts from reference TRBV7-8 and TRBJ2-2): GAGVSQSPRYKVAKRGQDVALRCDPISGHVSLFWYQQALGQGPEFLTYFQNEAQLDKSGLPSDRFFAERPEGSVSTLKIQRTQQEDSAVYLCASSLAPASGSGATGELFFGEGSRLTVL.

The chain is built from TRBV12-3 or TRBV12-4 and TRBJ2-2; D possibly matches TRBD1 or TRBD2 (5 bases each). The CDR3 is made up of 15 amino acids. V was cut by 6 bases and J by 4 bases, with 15 bases left in between. The CDR3 is CASSRDSGTTGELFF. The CDR3 nucleotides are TGTGCCAGCAGCCGAGACAGCGGAACCACCGGGGAGCTGTTTTTT.

The chain combines TRBV3-1 with TRBJ2-1; TRBD2 might be the D (7 bases). This CDR3 region has 15 residues. Germline-derived CDR1 and CDR2 are LGHDT and YNNKEL (reference sequence). V shed 1 base and J shed 2 bases, with 9 bases lying between them. The CDR3 DNA sequence: TGTGCCAGCAGCCAAGCGGGGGGCACCTACAATGAGCAGTTCTTC. This encodes CASSQAGGTYNEQFF.

The chain is built from TRBV11-2 and TRBJ2-1; possible D gene TRBD2, 8 bases. The CDR3 totals 20 residues. V lost 5 bases to trimming and J lost 5 bases, with 31 bases between them. CDR1 SGHAT and CDR2 FQNNGV come from the germline V gene. The CDR3 DNA follows: TGTGCCAGCAGCCAGGGGGGGGGCCCGACTAGCGTGAGGGCAAACAATGAGCAGTTCTTC. It yields the protein CASSQGGGPTSVRANNEQFF.

This sequence joins TRBV20-1 and TRBJ2-7; perhaps TRBD2 as D (6 bases). V was cut by 3 bases and J by 4 bases, with 13 bases left in between. Germline V gene lookup returns CDR1 DFQATT and CDR2 SNEGSKA (reference sequence). The CDR3 is made up of 13 amino acids. The CDR3, as DNA: TGCAGTGCTAGGCGGGATAACCTGTACGAGCAGTACTTC. Protein product: CSARRDNLYEQYF.

The chain joins TRBV29-1 to TRBJ2-1; D remains ambiguous. The V end was cut by 7 bases, the J end by 13 bases, with 20 bases between. The CDR3 totals 12 residues. CDR1 and CDR2 (germline): SQVTM, ANQGSEA. The CDR3 nucleotides are TGCAGCGCCGGTTCCCGTGAATCAACTCAGTTCTTC. Protein product: CSAGSRESTQFF.

This clonotype was detected only a few times. The rearrangement joins TRBV20-1 to TRBJ1-2; possibly TRBD1 for D (5 bases). Looked up from germline, CDR1 is DFQATT and CDR2 is SNEGSKA (reference sequence). Trimming took off 7 bases at V and 4 bases at J, with 16 bases between the two ends. This CDR3 is 13 amino acids long. The DNA of the CDR3 is TGCAGTGTTCCACCCCGGGGGGGCTATGGCTACACCTTC. Protein product: CSVPPRGGYGYTF.

This clonotype was detected only a few times. V gene TRBV7-6 combines with J gene TRBJ2-7, with TRBD2 matching over 7 bases. The junction had 5 bases not matched to a gene; V was cut back by 4 bases and J by 5 bases. Looked up from germline, CDR1 is SGHVS and CDR2 is FNYEAQ. The CDR3 runs 13 residues. The CDR3 loop is CASSSSRGDEQYF. As DNA, the CDR3 is TGTGCCAGCAGCTCAAGCCGGGGGGACGAGCAGTACTTC. The full variable domain, rest sourced from reference TRBV7-6 and TRBJ2-7, is GAGVSQSPRYKVTKRGQDVALRCDPISGHVSLYWYRQALGQGPEFLTYFNYEAQQDKSGLPNDRFSAERPEGSISTLTIQRTEQRDSAMYRCASSSSRGDEQYFGPGTRLTVT.

A single count supports this clonotype. The chain carries TRBV20-1 and TRBJ1-1; unclear D gene. The CDR3 loop spans 14 amino acids. Germline V gene data show CDR1 as DFQATT and CDR2 as SNEGSKA (reference sequence). The V gene lost 7 bases and the J gene lost 3 bases, with 18 bases spanning the gap. The CDR3 loop is CSVPRSPGYTEAFF. The CDR3 DNA follows: TGCAGTGTCCCCCGCTCCCCGGGCTACACTGAAGCTTTCTTT.

This clonotype was picked up a small number of times. The chain is built from TRBV6-5 and TRBJ2-4; the match to TRBD2 covers 12 bases. Germline CDR1 is MNHEY and CDR2 is SVGAGI. Losses at the gene ends were 3 bases for V and 1 base for J; bases not matched to a gene: 10. This CDR3 spans 19 amino acids. The CDR3 DNA sequence: TGTGCCAGCAGTTATCCGGGACTAGCGGGTAGGGAGGCCAAAAACATTCAGTACTTC. It encodes CASSYPGLAGREAKNIQYF.

This clonotype was found a few times. This chain uses TRBV7-2 with TRBJ2-3; weak D call: TRBD2 (5 bases). The germline V gene has CDR1 SGHTA and CDR2 FQGNSA. Trimming removed 6 bases at V and 0 bases at J, with 13 bases between. The CDR3 runs to 15 residues. The CDR3 loop is CASSLFSGSTDTQYF. The CDR3, as DNA: TGTGCCAGCAGTCTCTTTTCGGGGAGCACAGATACGCAGTATTTT.

The chain carries TRBV20-1 and TRBJ2-7; 11 positions match TRBD2. Germline V lookup: CDR1 DFQATT, CDR2 SNEGSKA (reference sequence). This CDR3 region has 15 residues. V dropped 6 bases and J dropped 2; count of bases not matched to a gene: 9. CDR3 sequence (DNA): TGCAGTGCCAGGGCTAGCGGGGGGCCCACCTACGAGCAGTACTTC. Amino acid sequence: CSARASGGPTYEQYF.

This chain uses TRBV5-8 with TRBJ2-2; a possible D gene is TRBD1 (6 bases). The CDR3 sequence is 14 residues long. The V end lost 4 bases, the J end lost 4 bases, and 11 bases lay between the germline ends. Germline CDR1 is SGHTS and CDR2 is YDEGEE. CDR3 in DNA: TGTGCCAGCAGCCGGGGACAACCCACCGGGGAGCTGTTTTTT. This codes for CASSRGQPTGELFF.

This chain connects TRBV6-5 to TRBJ2-7; TRBD2 might be the D (7 bases). This CDR3 region has 14 residues. Trimming stripped 5 bases from V and 2 bases from J, with 13 bases between. Germline V CDR1 and CDR2: MNHEY, SVGAGI. The CDR3, as DNA: TGTGCCAGCAGTAACAGGGAGGGGACCTACGAGCAGTACTTC. It codes for CASSNREGTYEQYF.

The chain uses TRBV10-3 and TRBJ1-5, with 8 bases aligning to TRBD1. The CDR3 is 15 residues long. From germline, CDR1 is ENHRY and CDR2 SYGVKD. V lost 0 bases, J lost 7 bases, and 5 bases stayed unmatched. CDR3 in DNA: TGTGCCATCAGTGAGTCGGACAGGGTTGGGCAGCCCCAGCATTTT. This sequence encodes CAISESDRVGQPQHF.